This T cell receptor (beta chain) was identified in a study of response to subunit inactivated influenza vaccine. CDR1 and CDR2 from the germline V gene are LNHDA and SQIVND (reference sequence). The CDR3 consists of 14 residues. The trim removed 5 bases at V and 4 bases at J, leaving 4 bases unmatched. This clonotype was observed a few times. TCRdb passed the RT-PCR reads through MiXCR, listing each CDR3 protein once. There are fewer than 600,000 distinct CDR3 sequences in the sample; 6.5% to 8% occur only once, and around 14% lies in the top ten. This specimen consisted of PBMCs from blood, obtained less than 30 months after vaccination. This rearrangement joins TRBV19 to TRBJ1-1; 10 nucleotides agree with TRBD1. This receptor was taken from a man aged 45-69 years who received an inactivated influenza vaccine. CDR3 region: CASSDRGRGTEAFF. CDR3 sequence (DNA): TGTGCCAGTAGTGACAGGGGGCGCGGCACTGAAGCTTTCTTT.